The next 17 T cell receptor beta chains were all read from a single sample in a study of regulatory T cells in long-lasting Graves disease. In building TCR beta libraries, iRepertoire HTBI primers were used together with Arm-PCR of CDR3 regions. Via MiXCR, TCRdb re-called the multiplex PCR reads, giving one row per CDR3 protein. The table lists under 500,000 distinct CDR3 sequences, less than 25% of them singletons. The sample's time point: persistent/refractory GD, antithyroid drugs over 5 years with positive TRAb. PBMCs were the source of the RNA used for TCR sequencing. Sequenced material: peripheral blood mononuclear cells (PBMCs), taken when the disease was refractory, from a patient treated with antithyroid drugs. These receptors were taken from a female donor with Graves disease.

J is TRBJ2-5 and V is TRBV19; no clear D. V dropped 5 bases and J dropped 5 bases, with 12 bases sitting between them. The length of the CDR3 is 13 residues. In germline, CDR1 is LNHDA, CDR2 SQIVND (reference sequence). The CDR3 loop is CASSLVHGETQYF. The CDR3 DNA sequence: TGTGCCAGTAGTCTGGTCCATGGGGAGACCCAGTACTTC.

The table lists this clonotype with many counts. J is TRBJ1-4 and V is TRBV15; D not certain. The CDR3 runs 16 residues. Germline V gene lookup returns CDR1 LNHNV and CDR2 YYDKDF (reference sequence). The V end was cut by 0 bases, the J end by 4 bases, with 12 bases between. As DNA, the CDR3 is TGTGCCACCAGCAGAGAAGCGTTTACGGTTAATGAAAAACTGTTTTTT. Translating it yields CATSREAFTVNEKLFF.

This clonotype was picked up many times. The chain recombines TRBV28 with TRBJ1-5; D perhaps matches TRBD1 (5 bases). Between the trimmed V and J ends, which lost 6 bases and 2 bases, there was a span of 14 bases. The germline gives CDR1 MDHEN, CDR2 SYDVKM. The CDR3 is made up of 15 amino acids. CDR3 nucleotides: TGTGCCAGCAGGCCCGGGGGAGGGCGCAATCAGCCCCAGCATTTT. Translated: CASRPGGGRNQPQHF.

The V call is TRBV20-1, the J call TRBJ2-4; D possibly corresponds to TRBD1 (5 bases). Trimming shortened V by 5 bases and J by 5 bases, and 13 bases separated the two germline ends. This CDR3 region has 13 residues. CDR1 is DFQATT, CDR2 SNEGSKA, per germline (reference sequence). The CDR3 loop is CSARPLTENIQYF. CDR3 sequence (DNA): TGCAGTGCTCGCCCCTTGACAGAAAACATTCAGTACTTC.

In this sample, this clonotype turned up many times. The genes are TRBV6-1 and TRBJ2-7, with no clear D. Germline V gives CDR1 MNHNS, CDR2 SASEGT. Trimming removed 0 bases from V and 0 bases from J, with 9 bases in between. CDR3 length: 15 residues. In nucleotides, the CDR3 is TGTGCCAGCAGTGAAGCGATAGACTTCTCCTACGAGCAGTACTTC. Translation gives CASSEAIDFSYEQYF.

J is TRBJ1-2 and V is TRBV9, with D unclear. The CDR3 runs 13 residues. V was cut by 3 bases and J by 8 bases, with 14 bases left in between. From germline, CDR1 is SGDLS and CDR2 YYNGEE. This CDR3 reads CASSATDPRGYTF. CDR3 in DNA: TGTGCCAGCAGCGCGACTGACCCGCGGGGCTACACCTTC.

The table lists this clonotype with many counts. The rearrangement uses TRBV28 and TRBJ1-1, with D maybe TRBD1 (6 bases). From germline, CDR1 is MDHEN and CDR2 SYDVKM. The CDR3 length is 16 residues. V was shortened by 3 bases and J by 6 bases, with 20 bases between the two germline ends. The CDR3 DNA follows: TGTGCCAGCAGTTTGGGTGGTATTGGGGGCTCCCCTGAAGCTTTCTTT. Translated: CASSLGGIGGSPEAFF.

This clonotype appeared a few times. The chain is built from TRBV25-1 and TRBJ1-2; D is unresolved. Germline V gene data show CDR1 as MGHDK and CDR2 as SYGVNS. The germline V and J ends were trimmed by 3 bases and 4 bases, with 12 bases remaining between them. The CDR3 is 14 amino acids. The CDR3 DNA reads TGTGCCAGCAGTGAGGTCGGGGATCGCTATGGCTACACCTTC. The encoded protein is CASSEVGDRYGYTF.

This clonotype was counted at least ten times. The chain carries TRBV7-6 and TRBJ2-7; a weak D match, TRBD1 (6 bases). Germline V CDR1 and CDR2: SGHVS, FNYEAQ. This CDR3 is built from 13 residues. V was trimmed by 5 bases and J by 3 bases, leaving 11 bases between them. CDR3 sequence reads: CASSLRGNYEQYF. CDR3 sequence (DNA): TGTGCCAGCAGCCTCAGGGGCAACTACGAGCAGTACTTC.

The gene calls are TRBV29-1 and TRBJ2-2; TRBD2 matches 8 bases. The CDR3 sequence is 12 residues long. The junction had 3 bases not matched to a gene; V was cut back by 8 bases and J by 4 bases. Germline values: CDR1 SQVTM, CDR2 ANQGSEA. CDR3 sequence: CSSGGGTGELFF. In DNA, the CDR3 is TGCAGCTCCGGGGGGGGCACCGGGGAGCTGTTTTTT.

This clonotype was counted between two and nine times. The rearrangement uses TRBV5-1 and TRBJ2-6; D unresolved. The V end lost 2 bases, the J end lost 1 base, and 13 bases lay between the germline ends. Germline CDR1 is SGHRS and CDR2 is YFSETQ. The CDR3 is 17 residues long. The CDR3 reads CASSLPATISGANVLTF. CDR3 coding DNA: TGCGCCAGCAGCTTACCCGCGACAATATCTGGGGCCAACGTCCTGACTTTC.

The table lists this clonotype with many counts. CDR3 DNA sequence: TGTGCCAGCAGCTTAGACCCGACCGACAGGGGGGACTACGAGCAGTACTTC. Its protein is CASSLDPTDRGDYEQYF. The chain employs TRBV11-2 and TRBJ2-7, with 9 bases that match TRBD1. The trim removed 0 bases at V and 3 bases at J, leaving 9 bases unmatched. The CDR3 runs 17 residues. The germline V gene encodes CDR1 SGHAT and CDR2 FQNNGV.

The J gene is TRBJ2-1, the V gene TRBV6-1; TRBD1 matches at 7 bases. Losses at the gene ends were 10 bases for V and 8 bases for J; bases not matched to a gene: 14. The CDR3 loop spans 14 amino acids. Germline CDR1 MNHNS, CDR2 SASEGT. The CDR3 DNA follows: TGTGCCAACCCCCCGACAGGGCCGGCATATGAGCAGTTCTTC. Translation: CANPPTGPAYEQFF.

Many counts were recorded for this clonotype. V gene TRBV28 combines with J gene TRBJ1-5; D perhaps matches TRBD1 (6 bases). The CDR3 has 16 amino acids. The germline CDR1 and CDR2 sequences are MDHEN and SYDVKM. V was trimmed by 6 bases and J by 7 bases, leaving 22 bases between them. DNA of the CDR3: TGTGCCAGCAGCCGAACGGGAGGTCAGGGGAGGCAGCCCCAGCATTTT. Translating it yields CASSRTGGQGRQPQHF.

This clonotype was seen many times. V is TRBV10-3 and J is TRBJ2-1, with TRBD2 matching 8 bases. The CDR3 covers 15 residues. After removal of 6 bases from V and 5 bases from J, the junction contained 9 bases not matched to a gene. Germline CDR1 ENHRY, CDR2 SYGVKD. CDR3 in amino acids: CAISQDSGTNNEQFF. In DNA form, the CDR3 reads TGTGCCATCAGCCAAGATAGCGGGACAAACAATGAGCAGTTCTTC.

The table lists this clonotype with many counts. The gene calls are TRBV2 and TRBJ2-1; D gene ambiguous. The V end was cut by 4 bases, the J end by 8 bases, with 12 bases between. Per germline, CDR1 SNHLY and CDR2 FYNNEI. This CDR3 is 13 amino acids long. The CDR3 loop reads CASSGGRFDEQFF. The CDR3 DNA reads as TGTGCCAGCAGTGGCGGCAGGTTCGATGAGCAGTTCTTC.

This rearrangement joins TRBV6-2 or TRBV6-3 to TRBJ1-1; D perhaps matches TRBD1 (6 bases). Germline V gene sequence: CDR1 MNHEY, CDR2 SVGEGT. The CDR3 covers 14 residues. V was clipped by 6 bases and J by 0 bases, with 11 bases between them. The CDR3 sequence: CASRRQDMNTEAFF. The CDR3 region has the DNA TGTGCCAGCAGACGACAGGACATGAACACTGAAGCTTTCTTT.